These 27 T cell receptor beta chains were sequenced from one sample in a study of T cell responses to AZD1222 COVID-19 vaccine. The table came from immunoSEQ multiplex PCR; TCRdb's copy has only in-frame clones and leaves some out. The sample records approximately 170,000 clones, under 95% being singletons. The sample here was peripheral blood, taken 28 days after the second AZD1222 dose. Every receptor here comes from an adult who received the AZD1222 COVID-19 vaccine.

CDR3 sequence (DNA): TGTGCCACCAGTGATTCCGGGACAGGGGGCCAAGAGACCCAGTACTTC. Translation gives CATSDSGTGGQETQYF. The chain links TRBV24-1 to TRBJ2-5; 11 bases align to TRBD1. With 2 bases clipped from V and 1 base from J, the junction kept 2 bases outside the gene matches. The CDR3 covers 16 residues. Germline assignment: CDR1 KGHDR and CDR2 SFDVKD.

The V gene is TRBV6-6, the J gene TRBJ1-1; 7 bases map to TRBD1. Germline CDR1 MNHNY, CDR2 SVGAGI (reference sequence). V shed 2 bases, J shed 4 bases, and the junction held 10 bases outside the gene matches. CDR3 length: 16 residues. The DNA of the CDR3 is TGTGCCAGCAGTTACGGGACAGTCATTGGTGTCACTGAAGCTTTCTTT. This codes for CASSYGTVIGVTEAFF.

This rearrangement joins TRBV6-5 to TRBJ2-3; D gene ambiguous. CDR1 is MNHEY, CDR2 SVGAGI, per germline. With 6 bases removed from V and 5 bases from J, the gap between germline ends came to 9 bases. This CDR3 has 12 residues. The CDR3 loop is CASRKTGDTQYF. CDR3 nucleotides: TGTGCCAGCAGAAAGACTGGAGATACGCAGTATTTT.

The chain employs TRBV7-8 and TRBJ2-3; D perhaps matches TRBD1 (6 bases). There are 15 residues in the CDR3. Germline CDR1 reads SGHVS; CDR2 reads FQNEAQ. Trimming removed 3 bases at V and 0 bases at J, with 10 bases between. The CDR3: CASSFYRDSTDTQYF. The CDR3 coding sequence is TGTGCCAGCAGCTTTTACAGGGATAGCACAGATACGCAGTATTTT.

The chain is built from TRBV5-1 and TRBJ2-7; D is unclear. Per the germline V gene, CDR1 is SGHRS and CDR2 is YFSETQ. Trimming left V 6 bases short and J 4 bases short, with 14 bases between. The CDR3 is 13 amino acids. The CDR3 sequence: CASTEGMGYEQYF. In DNA form, the CDR3 reads TGCGCCAGCACGGAAGGGATGGGGTACGAGCAGTACTTC. Looking up the rest from reference TRBV5-1 and TRBJ2-7 gives the full variable domain: KAGVTQTPRYLIKTRGQQVTLSCSPISGHRSVSWYQQTPGQGLQFLFEYFSETQRNKGNFPGRFSGRQFSNSRSEMNVSTLELGDSALYLCASTEGMGYEQYFGPGTRLTVT.

The chain has TRBV3-1 (or the pseudogene TRBV3-2) and TRBJ1-2; no clear D. The CDR3 is 20 amino acids. Trimming removed 0 bases at V and 4 bases at J, with 27 bases between. Germline values: CDR1 LGHDT, CDR2 YNNKEL (reference sequence). CDR3 in DNA: TGTGCCAGCAGCCAAGAGGGCGGAACAGCTCCTACCATTGGTGCCTATGGCTACACCTTC. As protein: CASSQEGGTAPTIGAYGYTF.

V is TRBV12-3 or TRBV12-4 and J is TRBJ2-1; TRBD1 is a possible D gene (7 bases). The CDR3 consists of 13 residues. V lost 6 bases, J lost 8 bases, and 14 bases lay in between. The CDR3 spells CASSPRGAHEQFF. In DNA form, the CDR3 reads TGTGCCAGCAGCCCCAGGGGGGCCCATGAGCAGTTCTTC.

The V and J genes are TRBV7-2 and TRBJ1-3, with a weak D call TRBD1 (5 bases). This CDR3 has 15 amino acids. The V end lost 3 bases, the J end lost 5 bases, and 14 bases lay between the germline ends. Germline V gene sequence: CDR1 SGHTA, CDR2 FQGNSA. The CDR3 region is CASSFRTGVRNTIYF. Here the CDR3 DNA reads TGTGCCAGCAGCTTTCGTACAGGTGTGAGAAACACCATATATTTT. The complete variable domain, with remaining parts taken from reference TRBV7-2 and TRBJ1-3, reads GAGVSQSPSNKVTEKGKDVELRCDPISGHTALYWYRQSLGQGLEFLIYFQGNSAPDKSGLPSDRFSAERTGGSVSTLTIQRTQQEDSAVYLCASSFRTGVRNTIYFGEGSWLTVV.

This chain links TRBV18 with TRBJ1-2; D is perhaps TRBD1 (6 bases). CDR3 length: 12 amino acids. Per germline, CDR1 KGHSH and CDR2 LQKENI. V dropped 3 bases and J dropped 6 bases, with 8 bases sitting between them. The CDR3 nucleotides read TGTGCCAGCTCACCGGGGGCTGATGGCTACACCTTC. Amino acids: CASSPGADGYTF.

The V call is TRBV9, the J call TRBJ1-2; TRBD1 is a possible D gene (5 bases). Germline assignment: CDR1 SGDLS and CDR2 YYNGEE. The CDR3 is 14 amino acids. V was pared by 7 bases and J by 3 bases, with 16 bases between. CDR3 nucleotides: TGTGCCAGCGCCAATAGACGGGACGACTATGGCTACACCTTC. As protein: CASANRRDDYGYTF.

J is TRBJ1-5 and V is TRBV20-1, with TRBD1 matching over 10 bases. This CDR3 is built from 15 residues. J gave up 5 bases and V 3 bases, and 7 bases lay outside the gene matches. The V gene's germline CDR1 is DFQATT and CDR2 SNEGSKA (reference sequence). The CDR3 DNA sequence: TGCAGTGCTAGTATCCGGGACAGGGGTTATCAGCCCCAGCATTTT. As protein: CSASIRDRGYQPQHF.

V gene TRBV5-1 combines with J gene TRBJ1-1; 7 bases line up with TRBD1. Trimming cost V 4 bases and J 0 bases; bases outside gene matches: 12. CDR3 size: 17 residues. Germline V lookup: CDR1 SGHRS, CDR2 YFSETQ. In DNA, the CDR3 is TGCGCCAGCAGCGCGCGGGGGCGGGGACAGATGAACACTGAAGCTTTCTTT. This codes for CASSARGRGQMNTEAFF.

CDR3 nucleotide sequence: TGTGCCAGTAGTATGGAAGGGACAGGGGCTTTCTTT. Translated, it gives CASSMEGTGAFF. The chain joins TRBV19 to TRBJ1-1, with TRBD1 matching 9 bases. The CDR3 is 12 residues long. V trimming: 3 bases; J trimming: 11 bases; junction bases outside the gene matches: 4. Germline CDR1 reads LNHDA; CDR2 reads SQIVND (reference sequence).

This clone was observed a handful of times. The chain has TRBV2 and TRBJ1-1, with TRBD1 matching over 7 bases. The CDR3 is made up of 12 amino acids. With 4 bases clipped from V and 11 bases from J, the junction kept 7 bases outside the gene matches. The germline CDR1 and CDR2 sequences are SNHLY and FYNNEI. Written as DNA, the CDR3 is TGTGCCAGCAGTGGGGACAGAGTTATCGCTTTCTTT. Protein product: CASSGDRVIAFF.

The chain has TRBV5-1 and TRBJ1-3; unclear D gene. With 0 bases removed from V and 0 bases from J, the gap between germline ends came to 10 bases. The CDR3 is 16 amino acids. Germline V gene data show CDR1 as SGHRS and CDR2 as YFSETQ. In DNA form, the CDR3 reads TGCGCCAGCAGCTTGGTCGGGGATCCCTCTGGAAACACCATATATTTT. It specifies CASSLVGDPSGNTIYF.

A single count supports this clone. The chain uses TRBV6-5 and TRBJ2-3, with TRBD2 identical over 11 bases. Germline CDR1 reads MNHEY; CDR2 reads SVGAGI. This CDR3 spans 14 amino acids. Germline trimming cut 6 bases from V and 2 bases from J; bases unmatched to any gene: 1. The CDR3 protein is CASRLAGDTDTQYF. The CDR3 nucleotides read TGTGCCAGCAGACTAGCGGGGGACACAGATACGCAGTATTTT.

V gene TRBV5-5 combines with J gene TRBJ1-1; a weak D match, TRBD1 (5 bases). V dropped 4 bases and J dropped 10 bases, with 17 bases sitting between them. The CDR3 length is 13 residues. Germline V CDR1 and CDR2: SGHKS, YYEKEE (reference sequence). CDR3 loop: CASSLAPREVAFF. DNA of the CDR3: TGTGCCAGCAGCCTCGCCCCCAGGGAGGTAGCTTTCTTT.

The chain uses TRBV6-5 and TRBJ1-5; no clear D gene. The CDR3 is made up of 14 amino acids. Per germline, CDR1 MNHEY and CDR2 SVGAGI. V lost 2 bases and J 0 bases, leaving 5 bases between the germline ends. CDR3 in amino acids: CASSYDNSNQPQHF. In DNA, the CDR3 is TGTGCCAGCAGTTACGATAATAGCAATCAGCCCCAGCATTTT.

The genes are TRBV6-5 and TRBJ1-5; D not certain. V gave up 4 bases and J gave up 5 bases, with 15 bases separating them. Per germline, CDR1 MNHEY and CDR2 SVGAGI. CDR3 length: 15 residues. CDR3 in amino acids: CASSSSSGHYQPQHF. The CDR3, as DNA: TGTGCCAGCAGTTCCTCTAGCGGCCACTATCAGCCCCAGCATTTT.

J is TRBJ1-2 and V is TRBV5-4, with TRBD1 matching over 8 bases. Germline V lookup: CDR1 SGHNT, CDR2 YYREEE (reference sequence). Trimming cost V 0 bases and J 8 bases; bases outside gene matches: 9. There are 15 residues in the CDR3. CDR3 nucleotides: TGTGCCAGCAGCTTGGTTCCCAGGGGGCTGGAGGGCTACACCTTC. Its translation is CASSLVPRGLEGYTF. Full variable domain (missing parts from reference TRBV5-4 and TRBJ1-2): ETGVTQSPTHLIKTRGQQVTLRCSSQSGHNTVSWYQQALGQGPQFIFQYYREEENGRGNFPPRFSGLQFPNYSSELNVNALELDDSALYLCASSLVPRGLEGYTFGSGTRLTVV.

CDR3 nucleotide sequence: TGTGCCAGCAGCTCCCGATGGGACAGTCTAGCCAAAAACATTCAGTACTTC. As protein: CASSSRWDSLAKNIQYF. V is TRBV5-5 and J is TRBJ2-4; the match to TRBD1 covers 7 bases. J was trimmed by 0 bases and V by 3 bases; bases with no gene match: 9. The CDR3 consists of 17 residues. Germline V CDR1 and CDR2: SGHKS, YYEKEE (reference sequence).

The chain couples TRBV5-4 to TRBJ2-3, with D unclear. Between the trimmed V and J ends, which lost 1 base and 1 base, there was a span of 13 bases. Germline V gene lookup returns CDR1 SGHNT and CDR2 YYREEE (reference sequence). There are 16 residues in the CDR3. The DNA for the CDR3 is TGTGCCAGCAGCTTGTACCGGTCGGGTGGCACAGATACGCAGTATTTT. Its translation: CASSLYRSGGTDTQYF.

CDR3 protein: CASSQGDRPNTEAFF. The CDR3 DNA is TGTGCCAGCAGCCAGGGGGACAGACCAAACACTGAAGCTTTCTTT. This chain connects TRBV3-1 (or the pseudogene TRBV3-2) to TRBJ1-1, with 7 positions matching TRBD1. Germline trimming cut 3 bases from V and 2 bases from J; bases unmatched to any gene: 6. The CDR3 runs to 15 residues. Looked up from germline, CDR1 is LGHDT and CDR2 is YNNKEL (reference sequence).

This chain connects TRBV4-1 to TRBJ2-1, with TRBD2 matching over 11 bases. Germline CDR1 and CDR2: MGHRA and YSYEKL. After removal of 6 bases from V and 2 bases from J, the junction contained 3 bases not matched to a gene. The CDR3 has 15 amino acids. The CDR3 DNA follows: TGCGCCAGCAGTCTAGCGGGGGGACCCTACAATGAGCAGTTCTTC. This translates into CASSLAGGPYNEQFF.

This chain joins TRBV4-1 and TRBJ1-5; D is unresolved. CDR3 length: 17 amino acids. Germline V gene sequence: CDR1 MGHRA, CDR2 YSYEKL. The V gene lost 4 bases and the J gene lost 0 bases, with 16 bases spanning the gap. The CDR3 DNA reads as TGCGCCAGCAGCCCCGCCGGGGAGTTTAATAGCAATCAGCCCCAGCATTTT. As protein: CASSPAGEFNSNQPQHF.

V is TRBV7-9 and J is TRBJ1-1; a weak D match, TRBD1 (5 bases). The CDR3 is 15 amino acids. Germline CDR1 reads SEHNR; CDR2 reads FQNEAQ (reference sequence). The ends were cut back, 1 base at V and 1 base at J, with 10 bases in the middle. The CDR3 DNA is TGTGCCAGCAGCTTAGTAATAGACAGGAACACTGAAGCTTTCTTT. It translates to CASSLVIDRNTEAFF.

The rearrangement joins TRBV9 to TRBJ2-2; D ambiguous. Germline V lookup: CDR1 SGDLS, CDR2 YYNGEE. With 3 bases removed from V and 4 bases from J, the gap between germline ends came to 4 bases. CDR3 length: 12 amino acids. The CDR3 protein is CASSEGTGELFF. The CDR3 DNA follows: TGTGCCAGCAGCGAGGGCACCGGGGAGCTGTTTTTT. Looking up the rest from reference TRBV9 and TRBJ2-2 gives the full variable domain: DSGVTQTPKHLITATGQRVTLRCSPRSGDLSVYWYQQSLDQGLQFLIQYYNGEERAKGNILERFSAQQFPDLHSELNLSSLELGDSALYFCASSEGTGELFFGEGSRLTVL.